This T cell receptor beta chain was captured by sequencing in a study of siplizumab effects on memory and regulatory T cells. Study-wide results and caveats: Most proliferating CD4+ or CD8+ clones, roughly 80-97%, had no naive or memory assignment. It was never confirmed that proliferating Tregs from siplizumab cultures were suppressive. Unstimulated subsets accounted for the mapping of only a minor share of the clones that were alloreactive.

Concerning this clone: The antigen remains undetermined.

Generated by immunoSEQ multiplex PCR, the TCRdb table keeps only in-frame clones and is missing some. The sample records roughly 100,000 clones, just over 90% being singletons. Germline CDR1 is SGHRS and CDR2 is YFSETQ. Trimming cost V 3 bases and J 0 bases, with 12 bases left between them. This CDR3 has 15 residues. Sequencing was carried out using CD4+ T cells sorted from blood. This TCR was sampled from a human donor in good health. The V and J genes are TRBV5-1 and TRBJ1-2; D is possibly TRBD1 (5 bases). The DNA for the CDR3 is TGCGCCAGCAGCTGGGGGTCGAGCGCTAACTATGGCTACACCTTC. It encodes CASSWGSSANYGYTF.